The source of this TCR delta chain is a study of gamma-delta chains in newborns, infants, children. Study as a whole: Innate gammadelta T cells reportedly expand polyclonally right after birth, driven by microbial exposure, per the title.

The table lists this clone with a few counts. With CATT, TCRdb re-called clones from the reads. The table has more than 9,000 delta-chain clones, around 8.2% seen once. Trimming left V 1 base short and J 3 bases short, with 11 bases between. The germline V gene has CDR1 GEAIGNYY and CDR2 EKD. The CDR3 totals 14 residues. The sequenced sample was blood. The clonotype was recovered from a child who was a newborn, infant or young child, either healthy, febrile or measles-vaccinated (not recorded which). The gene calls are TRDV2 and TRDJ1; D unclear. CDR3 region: CACDTVPGPDKLIF. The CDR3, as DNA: TGTGCCTGTGACACTGTTCCGGGGCCCGATAAACTCATCTTT.